This T cell receptor beta chain was documented in a study of cytomegalovirus exposure and HLA in healthy donors (dated by TCRdb to 2015 to 2018). Background on the whole study: In an earlier analysis of about 560 of the donors, 276 Gb of sequence data and about 110 million unique TCR beta sequences from roughly 180 million T cells were reported. An early release that covered fewer than 800 HLA-typed donors contained about 300 gigabases of sequencing data and tens of millions of unique TCR sequences. Of the roughly 410 genotyped donors, 70% to 90% were placed in the genetic ancestry cluster associated with self-reported Caucasian donors. The study aimed to test whether signatures of past pathogen exposure could be identified by cataloging public T cell receptors. The T cell repertoires of around 670 subjects were profiled by immunosequencing and related to cytomegalovirus serostatus. Along with the approximately 600-subject first cohort, a separate validation cohort of around 110 different subjects was used. To predict cytomegalovirus infection status, the study brought together high-throughput TCR immunosequencing, statistical association of individual TCRs with disease status, and machine learning. To study patterns of TCR occurrence, a later analysis re-analyzed previously published TCR beta repertoires from 666 donors and added high-resolution HLA genotyping. The later analysis used no new phenotypic data to find candidate immune exposures, relying instead on TCR beta sequences and their occurrence across donors. An earlier analysis of approximately 580 of the donors used high-throughput TCR beta sequencing to judge whether each TCR beta V gene segment behaved as functional or pseudogenic. Donor age, sex, ethnicity and CMV serostatus were compiled together with the repertoire data. A later genetic analysis used genome-wide SNP genotypes for about three fifths of the roughly 700 donors, treating that subset as a discovery cohort. All discovery cohort repertoires had been generated on a single sequencing platform. HLA typing covered class I and class II loci at four-digit resolution. The number of typed donors differed by locus: about 629-630 for A, B, C, DRB1 and DQB1; 522 for DQA1; some 610 for DPA1; and roughly 470 for DPB1. Because of strong linkage in the cohort, roughly five DR-DQ haplotypes were treated as single units for association and clustering. On average, roughly 200,000 unique TCR beta nucleotide sequences were sequenced per donor among 350 to 400 genotyped donors of the cohort, with 15% to 20% of those sequences being non-productive. Overall study outcomes, separate from this receptor: In a later analysis, most CMV-associated TCR beta chains were found to appear HLA-restricted, with HLA associations seemingly driven largely by CMV exposure. Because some donors lacked HLA typing at each locus, the association tests relied only on the typed subset. The authors suggested that the approach could potentially be extended to other disease states and immunological phenotypes. A later analysis associated about 17,000 TCR beta sequences with specific HLA alleles at a false discovery rate of 0.05. A further reported finding was that TCR beta sequences accurately predicted the HLA-A and HLA-B alleles for most subjects in the first cohort. Most TCR sequences were observed very rarely across donors, whereas some public TCRs were present in many individuals. Cytomegalovirus status was reported to be diagnosed by the classifier with high specificity and sensitivity in both the original and validation cohorts. Immune exposure information for the cohort was limited to CMV serostatus. Sequencing depth was assumed to be roughly uniform across donors in the presence/absence analyses, though that assumption may not hold. Broadly in line with IMGT annotations, most TCR beta V segments showed up in productive rearrangements about 90% or about 30% of the time in an earlier analysis of some 590 of the donors. Some IMGT-functional V segments, including TRBV6-2 and TRBV6-3, could not be distinguished by the 87-base-pair reads and were therefore excluded. According to a later genetic analysis, donors in an Asian-associated ancestry cluster had fewer N-insertions in productive TCRs than the roughly 670-donor mean. The study gave a list of around 170 TCR beta chains associated with cytomegalovirus. A later analysis reported that several top co-occurrence clusters appeared linked to parvovirus B19, influenza, CMV and Epstein-Barr virus. In vitro tests confirmed that three of the cytomegalovirus-associated TCR beta chains recognize cytomegalovirus antigens. In a later analysis, TCR association rates were found to vary across HLA loci, with the most associated TCRs seen for DRB1 alleles and the fewest for HLA-C alleles. Because counts were too low, under 20 rarely observed V segments, including chromosome 9 orphons, were left out of the earlier analysis of a few hundred of the donors. A cluster of highly shared sequence variants was judged likely to be a technical artifact of the sequencing pipeline. The cohort was sequenced for TCR beta chains only, and without alpha or paired-chain data the features that could be detected were limited. A later analysis found that HLA-associated TCR beta chains were more clonally expanded and had lower generation probabilities than equally common non-associated chains. Linkage disequilibrium might explain the correlated functional status among segregating V segments, but an unknown experimental factor could not be ruled out. An association between a missense DCLRE1C variant and V-gene and J-gene trimming of TCR beta chains was found in a later genetic analysis and replicated in an independent cohort. When HLA alleles, especially DR and DQ, strongly co-occurred, attributing TCR associations to individual alleles was difficult.

The germline V gene (reference sequence) specifies SEHNR as CDR1 and FQNEAQ as CDR2. Relative to germline, V is 0 bases shorter and J is 4 bases shorter, with 6 bases between their ends. Spanning cysteine to phenylalanine, the CDR3 consists of 13 amino acids. Only the CDR3 DNA stays, 39 bases, in frame from base 1. To note about this clone: What antigen it recognizes has not been identified. No base quality information exists; no much larger clone differs at one position.

The cohort comprised more than 550 healthy bone marrow donors. All cohort members were sampled while nominally healthy, although unrecorded immune exposures were likely present. The donor tested CMV seropositive and was one of the 289 seropositive cohort members. A peripheral blood sample was collected from each donor, and TCR beta sequencing was performed on peripheral blood mononuclear cells. The Qiagen DNeasy Blood Extraction Kit was used to extract genomic DNA from the blood cell samples. The protocol used for the library was the immunoSEQ multiplex PCR assay. For the multiplex PCR, a mixture combining 60 forward primers for TCR Vbeta segments and 13 reverse primers for TCR Jbeta segments was used. A multiplex PCR assay on genomic DNA amplified the CDR3 region of rearranged TCR beta genes. On the Illumina HiSeq System, the amplified TCR beta libraries were sequenced as 87-base-pair reads. The study's processing was this. Across the 700 or so repertoires, a later analysis counted around 80 million unique TCR beta chains, 9.5 million to 13 million of which were shared by at least two donors. Raw reads were error-corrected and collapsed into unique sequences by a nearest-neighbor algorithm in which closely related sequences were merged to remove PCR and sequencing errors. Alignment of CDR3 sequences to IMGT reference sequences was used to assign V, D and J gene segments. Each retained sequence needed at least a six-nucleotide match to both a V gene segment and a J gene segment. A rearrangement counted as productive if the CDR3 had no stop codons and remained in frame with V and J, and every other rearrangement counted as non-productive. Following IMGT convention, CDR3 was defined as the stretch from the second conserved V-encoded cysteine to the conserved J-encoded phenylalanine. In an earlier analysis of around 640 of the donors, sequences lacking an unambiguous match to a single V gene segment were excluded. An earlier analysis of 587 of the donors called V segments functional above 56.7% productive rearrangements and segregating when the between-donor standard deviation exceeded 5%. A statistical classification framework was developed to diagnose cytomegalovirus status using the catalog of TCR beta chain sequences. In a later analysis, V and J genes were assigned by comparing TCR nucleotide sequences against IMGT/GENE-DB human TR gene sequences. A later analysis assigned CDR3 sequences and most-parsimonious VDJ recombination scenarios with the TCRdist pipeline. In a later analysis, each TCR beta chain was defined by its CDR3 amino acid sequence together with its V-gene family, and reads without a unique V-gene family were excluded. A later analysis removed roughly 590 highly shared, low-generation-probability nucleotide sequences to deal with suspected cross-contamination and a sequencing artifact. A later analysis calculated a clonal expansion index for each public chain from normalized within-repertoire ranks of inferred template counts. A later analysis computed generation probabilities with a VDJ recombination model fitted to out-of-frame rearrangements, and checked the results against IGoR. In a later analysis, hypergeometric tests were used to score TCR-TCR, TCR-HLA and TCR-CMV co-occurrence, with a repertoire-size bias correction applied to TCR pairs. False discovery rates were estimated in a later analysis by permuting HLA or CMV assignments 20 times. In a later analysis, co-occurring TCRs were grouped using DBSCAN, with TCRdist sequence similarity added in when clustering inside HLA-allele-positive subsets. Co-occurrence clustering excluded repertoires with fewer than 30,000 or more than 120,000 public chains, plus five with anomalous nucleotide sharing. The source is immuneACCESS, and TCRdb retained only in-frame sequences with V and J called. Part of the clones is not carried over; for the studies checked, unresolved V genes explain less than half of this, and the remainder is unexplained. The DNA was the basis for D and trimming; V, J and clone size are from that table. In all, the sample holds 200,000 to 250,000 clones, and 82% of those were seen once. The ten top clones hold 4.5% to 6% of the sample.

This sequence uses TRBV7-9 and TRBJ1-1; D gene: possibly TRBD1, on 5 matching bases. This clonotype was obtained from a middle-aged woman in good health and CMV-seropositive. The sample comprised PBMCs. The CDR3 has the sequence CASSLARATEAFF. The nucleotide sequence is given as TGTGCCAGCAGCTTAGCCAGGGCCACTGAAGCTTTCTTT.